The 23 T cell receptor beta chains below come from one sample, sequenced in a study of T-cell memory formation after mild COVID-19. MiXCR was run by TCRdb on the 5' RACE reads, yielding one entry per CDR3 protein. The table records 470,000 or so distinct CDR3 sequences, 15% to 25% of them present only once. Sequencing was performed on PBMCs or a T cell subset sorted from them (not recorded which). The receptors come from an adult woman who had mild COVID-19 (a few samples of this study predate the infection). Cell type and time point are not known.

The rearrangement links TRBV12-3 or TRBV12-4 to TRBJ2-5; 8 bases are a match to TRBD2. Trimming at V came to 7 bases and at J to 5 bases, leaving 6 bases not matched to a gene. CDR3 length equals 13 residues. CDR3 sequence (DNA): TGTGCCAGCAAGGGCGGGAGGCGGGAGACCCAGTACTTC. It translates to CASKGGRRETQYF.

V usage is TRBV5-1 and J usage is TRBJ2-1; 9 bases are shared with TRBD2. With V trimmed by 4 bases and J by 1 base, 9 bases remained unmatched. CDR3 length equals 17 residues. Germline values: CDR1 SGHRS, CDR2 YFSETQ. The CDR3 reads CASSPGRLAASYNEQFF. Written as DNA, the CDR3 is TGCGCCAGCAGCCCCGGTCGACTAGCGGCTTCCTACAATGAGCAGTTCTTC.

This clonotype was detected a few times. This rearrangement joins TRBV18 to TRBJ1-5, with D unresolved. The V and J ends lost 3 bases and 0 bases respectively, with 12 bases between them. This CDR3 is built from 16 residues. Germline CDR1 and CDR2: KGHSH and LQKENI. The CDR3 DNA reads TGTGCCAGCTCACCCTCGGTGACCTCTAGCAATCAGCCCCAGCATTTT. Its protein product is CASSPSVTSSNQPQHF.

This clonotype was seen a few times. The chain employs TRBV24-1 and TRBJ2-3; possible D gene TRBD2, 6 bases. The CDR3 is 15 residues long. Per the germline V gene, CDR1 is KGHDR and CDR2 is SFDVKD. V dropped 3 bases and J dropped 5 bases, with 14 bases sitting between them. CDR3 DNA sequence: TGTGCCACCAGTGATCTATCAAAGGGACTAGATACGCAGTATTTT. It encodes CATSDLSKGLDTQYF.

CDR3 nucleotides: TGCGCCAGCAGCCCCGGGGGAGATTGGCTGTTTTTT. It translates to CASSPGGDWLFF. The rearrangement uses TRBV4-3 and TRBJ2-2, with D possibly being TRBD2 (6 bases). Germline CDR1 is LGHNA and CDR2 is YSLEER. Trimming took off 4 bases at V and 13 bases at J, with 13 bases between the two ends. The CDR3 sequence is 12 residues long.

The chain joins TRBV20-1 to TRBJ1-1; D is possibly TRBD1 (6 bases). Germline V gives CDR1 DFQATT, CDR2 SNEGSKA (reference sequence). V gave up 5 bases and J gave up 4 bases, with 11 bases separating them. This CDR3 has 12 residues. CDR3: CSAQQGFTEAFF. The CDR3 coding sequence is TGCAGTGCTCAGCAGGGGTTCACTGAAGCTTTCTTT.

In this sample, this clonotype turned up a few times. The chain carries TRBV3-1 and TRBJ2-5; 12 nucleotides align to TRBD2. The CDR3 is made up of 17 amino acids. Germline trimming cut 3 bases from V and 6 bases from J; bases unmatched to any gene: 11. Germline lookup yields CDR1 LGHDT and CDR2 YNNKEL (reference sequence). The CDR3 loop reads CASSHQMTSGSIKTQYF. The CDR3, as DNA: TGTGCCAGCAGCCACCAGATGACTAGCGGGAGTATCAAGACCCAGTACTTC.

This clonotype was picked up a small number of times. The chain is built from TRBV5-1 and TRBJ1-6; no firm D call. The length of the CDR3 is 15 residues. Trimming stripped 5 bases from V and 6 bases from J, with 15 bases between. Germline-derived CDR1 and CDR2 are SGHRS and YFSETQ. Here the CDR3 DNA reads TGCGCCAGCAGAGATGACGAGGTGGTTAATTCACCCCTCCACTTT. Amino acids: CASRDDEVVNSPLHF.

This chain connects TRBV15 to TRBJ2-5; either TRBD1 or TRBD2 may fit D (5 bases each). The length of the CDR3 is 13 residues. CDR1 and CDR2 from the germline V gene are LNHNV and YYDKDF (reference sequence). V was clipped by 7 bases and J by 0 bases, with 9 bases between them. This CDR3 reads CATKGPNQETQYF. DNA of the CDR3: TGTGCCACCAAGGGACCAAACCAAGAGACCCAGTACTTC.

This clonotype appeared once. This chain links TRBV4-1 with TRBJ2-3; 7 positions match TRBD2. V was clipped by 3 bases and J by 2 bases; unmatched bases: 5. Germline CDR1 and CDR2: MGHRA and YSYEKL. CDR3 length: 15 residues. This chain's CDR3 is CASSQTLASTDTQYF. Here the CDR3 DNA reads TGCGCCAGCAGCCAGACACTAGCGTCCACAGATACGCAGTATTTT.

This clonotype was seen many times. Here the CDR3 reads CSAPRAGRDEQFF. The DNA for the CDR3 is TGCAGTGCTCCCCGAGCGGGCAGAGATGAGCAGTTCTTC. The chain joins TRBV20-1 to TRBJ2-1; TRBD2 is a possible D gene (6 bases). The CDR3 runs to 13 residues. Trimming pared 5 bases from V and 8 bases from J, leaving 16 bases between. The V gene's germline CDR1 is DFQATT and CDR2 SNEGSKA (reference sequence).

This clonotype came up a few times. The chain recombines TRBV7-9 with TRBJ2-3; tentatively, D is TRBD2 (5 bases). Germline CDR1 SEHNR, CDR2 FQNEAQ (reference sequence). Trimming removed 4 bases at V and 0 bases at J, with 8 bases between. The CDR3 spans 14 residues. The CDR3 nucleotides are TGTGCCAGCAGCTCTAGCCTTAGCACAGATACGCAGTATTTT. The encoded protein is CASSSSLSTDTQYF.

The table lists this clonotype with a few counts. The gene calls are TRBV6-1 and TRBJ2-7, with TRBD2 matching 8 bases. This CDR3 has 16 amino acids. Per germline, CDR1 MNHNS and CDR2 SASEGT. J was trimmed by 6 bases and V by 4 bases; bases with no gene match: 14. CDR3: CASSGGDGRAVFEQYF. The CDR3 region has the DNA TGTGCCAGCAGTGGAGGAGACGGGAGGGCCGTTTTCGAGCAGTACTTC.

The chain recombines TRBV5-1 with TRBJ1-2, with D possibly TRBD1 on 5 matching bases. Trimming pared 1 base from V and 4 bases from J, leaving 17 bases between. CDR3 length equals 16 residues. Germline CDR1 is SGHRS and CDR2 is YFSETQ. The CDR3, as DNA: TGCGCCAGCAGCTTGTTTGGGGACCTCGGAGCCTATGGCTACACCTTC. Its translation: CASSLFGDLGAYGYTF.

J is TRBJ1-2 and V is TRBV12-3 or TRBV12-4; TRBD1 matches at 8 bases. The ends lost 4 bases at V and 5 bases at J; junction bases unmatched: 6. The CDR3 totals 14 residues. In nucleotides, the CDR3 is TGTGCCAGCAGTTCCTGGACAGGGTCATATGGCTACACCTTC. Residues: CASSSWTGSYGYTF.

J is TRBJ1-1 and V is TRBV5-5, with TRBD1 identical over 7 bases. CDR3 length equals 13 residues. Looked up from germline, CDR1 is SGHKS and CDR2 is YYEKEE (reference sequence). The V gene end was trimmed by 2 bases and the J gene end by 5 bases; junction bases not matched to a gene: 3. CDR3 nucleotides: TGTGCCAGCAGCTTTACAGGGGTTACTGAAGCTTTCTTT. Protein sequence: CASSFTGVTEAFF.

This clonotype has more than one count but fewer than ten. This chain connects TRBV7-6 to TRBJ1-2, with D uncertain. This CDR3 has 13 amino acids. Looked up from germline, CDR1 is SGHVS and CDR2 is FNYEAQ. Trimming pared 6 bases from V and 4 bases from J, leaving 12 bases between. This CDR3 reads CASSSPVVYGYTF. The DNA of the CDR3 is TGTGCCAGCAGTTCTCCGGTGGTCTATGGCTACACCTTC. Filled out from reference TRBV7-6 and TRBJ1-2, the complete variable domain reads GAGVSQSPRYKVTKRGQDVALRCDPISGHVSLYWYRQALGQGPEFLTYFNYEAQQDKSGLPNDRFSAERPEGSISTLTIQRTEQRDSAMYRCASSSPVVYGYTFGSGTRLTVV.

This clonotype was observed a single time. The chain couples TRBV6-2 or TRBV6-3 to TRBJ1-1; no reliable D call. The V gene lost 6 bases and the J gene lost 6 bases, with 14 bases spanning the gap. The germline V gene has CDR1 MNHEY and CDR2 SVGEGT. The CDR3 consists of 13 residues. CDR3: CASSYRTAPEAFF. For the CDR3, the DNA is TGTGCCAGCAGCTACCGGACGGCTCCTGAAGCTTTCTTT.

The CDR3 DNA is TGTGCCAGCAGCCAAGAAAGGCTAGCGGGAGCCAATGAGCAGTTCTTC. It encodes CASSQERLAGANEQFF. The rearrangement joins TRBV3-1 to TRBJ2-1; 10 bases agree with TRBD2. V lost 0 bases to trimming and J lost 6 bases; unmatched junction nucleotides: 5. Germline V gene sequence: CDR1 LGHDT, CDR2 YNNKEL (reference sequence). CDR3 size: 16 residues.

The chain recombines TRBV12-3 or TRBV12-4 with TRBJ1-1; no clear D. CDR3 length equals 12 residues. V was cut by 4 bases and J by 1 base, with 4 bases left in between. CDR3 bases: TGTGCCAGCAGTTCCGAGAACACTGAAGCTTTCTTT. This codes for CASSSENTEAFF.

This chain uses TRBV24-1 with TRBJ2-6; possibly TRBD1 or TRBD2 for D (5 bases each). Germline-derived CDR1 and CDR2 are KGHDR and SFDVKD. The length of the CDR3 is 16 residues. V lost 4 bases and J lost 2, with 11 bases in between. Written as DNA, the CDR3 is TGTGCCACCAGTGACGACAGAGGGACTGGGGCCAACGTCCTGACTTTC. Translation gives CATSDDRGTGANVLTF.

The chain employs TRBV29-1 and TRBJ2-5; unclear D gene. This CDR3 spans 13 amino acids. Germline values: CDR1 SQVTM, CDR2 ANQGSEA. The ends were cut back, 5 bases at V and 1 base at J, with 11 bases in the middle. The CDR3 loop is CSVRRASQETQYF. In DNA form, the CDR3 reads TGCAGCGTTCGACGTGCCAGCCAAGAGACCCAGTACTTC.

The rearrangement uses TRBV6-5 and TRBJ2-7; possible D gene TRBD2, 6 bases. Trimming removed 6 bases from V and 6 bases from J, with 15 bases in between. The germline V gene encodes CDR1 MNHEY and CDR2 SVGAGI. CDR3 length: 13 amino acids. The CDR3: CASRGWGSGEQYF. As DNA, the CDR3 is TGTGCCAGCAGGGGATGGGGTAGCGGCGAGCAGTACTTC.